These 3 T cell receptor beta chains came from one sample sequenced in a study of T cell repertoires in cytomegalovirus infection. No antigens are known for them. Using its own MiXCR run on the reads, TCRdb lists one record per CDR3 protein. The data contain fewer than 650,000 distinct CDR3 sequences, 35% to 50% of them singletons. Sequencing used cultured PBMCs, obtained from culture after CMV antigen stimulation. These TCRs come from a human donor in good health (CMV status not recorded). Some clones in this sample may be carry-over from other donors' samples.

The CDR3 is CASRRGREGTQYF. Here the CDR3 DNA reads TGTGCCAGCAGGAGGGGGCGTGAGGGGACCCAGTACTTC. The V gene is TRBV6-1, the J gene TRBJ2-5; TRBD1 matches 7 bases. Germline V gene sequence: CDR1 MNHNS, CDR2 SASEGT. This CDR3 contains 13 residues. Trimming cost V 6 bases and J 7 bases; bases outside gene matches: 8.

This clonotype was counted between two and nine times. V usage is TRBV20-1 and J usage is TRBJ2-1; D remains unclear. Trimming took off 1 base at V and 0 bases at J, with 7 bases between the two ends. Per the germline V gene, CDR1 is DFQATT and CDR2 is SNEGSKA (reference sequence). This CDR3 comprises 14 residues. CDR3 residues: CSARAPSSYNEQFF. The CDR3 nucleotides are TGCAGTGCTAGAGCTCCCAGCTCCTACAATGAGCAGTTCTTC.

The chain has TRBV10-3 and TRBJ2-1; weak D call: TRBD1 (6 bases). Germline V gene data show CDR1 as ENHRY and CDR2 as SYGVKD. With 4 bases removed from V and 0 bases from J, the gap between germline ends came to 13 bases. CDR3 length: 16 residues. CDR3 sequence: CAISASADSSYNEQFF. DNA of the CDR3: TGTGCCATCAGTGCGTCAGCGGACAGCTCCTACAATGAGCAGTTCTTC.